A single sample gave rise to the 15 T cell receptor beta chains below, sequenced in a study of OX40 agonist ivuxolimab in advanced cancers. Profiling relied on immunoSEQ multiplex PCR, and the TCRdb table lists in-frame clones only, not all of them. The sample has around 40,000 clones; approximately 86% are singletons. Here the sequenced sample was CD4+ or CD8+ T cells sorted from blood, taken in a trial of the OX40 agonist ivuxolimab. The source of these receptors is an adult with an advanced solid tumor such as melanoma, head and neck, liver or kidney cancer.

This clone was counted once. This chain uses TRBV9 with TRBJ2-1, with TRBD1 as a possible D gene (6 bases). Germline values: CDR1 SGDLS, CDR2 YYNGEE. This CDR3 has 15 residues. Trimming left V 6 bases short and J 8 bases short, with 21 bases between. The CDR3 sequence is CASTPGAALGDEQFF. DNA of the CDR3: TGTGCCAGCACTCCAGGGGCAGCCCTGGGCGATGAGCAGTTCTTC.

This chain joins TRBV7-6 and TRBJ2-1; TRBD2 agrees at 7 bases. The CDR3 is made up of 15 amino acids. V lost 3 bases, J lost 2 bases, and 4 bases stayed unmatched. Germline V gives CDR1 SGHVS, CDR2 FNYEAQ. The CDR3 loop is CASSFGGSAYNEQFF. The CDR3 DNA follows: TGTGCCAGCAGCTTCGGGGGGTCCGCCTACAATGAGCAGTTCTTC. The whole variable domain, filled in from reference TRBV7-6 and TRBJ2-1, reads GAGVSQSPRYKVTKRGQDVALRCDPISGHVSLYWYRQALGQGPEFLTYFNYEAQQDKSGLPNDRFSAERPEGSISTLTIQRTEQRDSAMYRCASSFGGSAYNEQFFGPGTRLTVL.

The chain links TRBV9 to TRBJ2-3; TRBD2 aligns across 7 bases. Trimming removed 2 bases from V and 0 bases from J; junction bases left unmatched: 3. Germline V gives CDR1 SGDLS, CDR2 YYNGEE. The CDR3 spans 15 residues. CDR3 coding DNA: TGTGCCAGCAGCGTCTACGGGGGGAGCACAGATACGCAGTATTTT. Its translation: CASSVYGGSTDTQYF.

This clone showed up just a few times. This chain joins TRBV10-3 and TRBJ1-1; 12 bases align to TRBD1. Germline values: CDR1 ENHRY, CDR2 SYGVKD. Losses at the gene ends were 10 bases for V and 1 base for J; bases not matched to a gene: 4. This CDR3 has 14 residues. The CDR3 reads CASLGQGANTEAFF. The DNA of the CDR3 is TGTGCCAGCCTGGGACAGGGGGCGAACACTGAAGCTTTCTTT.

J is TRBJ2-3 and V is TRBV2; D not resolved. This CDR3 has 10 amino acids. The V end lost 7 bases, the J end lost 2 bases, and 1 base lay between the germline ends. Germline V gene sequence: CDR1 SNHLY, CDR2 FYNNEI. The CDR3 nucleotides read TGTGCCAGCACCACAGATACGCAGTATTTT. Its protein product is CASTTDTQYF.

The chain carries TRBV6-1 and TRBJ1-2; 7 bases agree with TRBD1. Trimming at V came to 1 base and at J to 5 bases, leaving 1 base not matched to a gene. The CDR3 loop spans 13 amino acids. Germline-derived CDR1 and CDR2 are MNHNS and SASEGT. The CDR3 sequence: CASSEGTGYGYTF. As DNA, the CDR3 is TGTGCCAGCAGTGAAGGGACAGGATATGGCTACACCTTC.

The chain has TRBV9 and TRBJ1-1; D might be TRBD1 (6 bases). Per germline, CDR1 SGDLS and CDR2 YYNGEE. The CDR3 is made up of 15 amino acids. V was trimmed by 0 bases and J by 2 bases, leaving 11 bases between them. The CDR3 region is CASSVDREDNTEAFF. The DNA for the CDR3 is TGTGCCAGCAGCGTAGACAGGGAGGATAACACTGAAGCTTTCTTT.

This sequence joins TRBV9 and TRBJ1-1; TRBD1 aligns across 8 bases. The CDR3 has 15 amino acids. From germline, CDR1 is SGDLS and CDR2 YYNGEE. J was trimmed by 1 base and V by 3 bases; bases with no gene match: 5. The CDR3 DNA sequence: TGTGCCAGCAGCGCGTCCGGGACAGGGAACACTGAAGCTTTCTTT. It encodes CASSASGTGNTEAFF. Drawing the rest from reference TRBV9 and TRBJ1-1, the complete variable domain is DSGVTQTPKHLITATGQRVTLRCSPRSGDLSVYWYQQSLDQGLQFLIQYYNGEERAKGNILERFSAQQFPDLHSELNLSSLELGDSALYFCASSASGTGNTEAFFGQGTRLTVV.

The chain has TRBV27 and TRBJ2-3; D not resolved. CDR1 MNHEY and CDR2 SMNVEV come from the germline V gene (reference sequence). Between the trimmed V and J ends, which lost 6 bases and 0 bases, there was a span of 16 bases. This CDR3 contains 16 residues. CDR3 DNA: TGTGCCAGCAGCCTTTTTCAGGTGCCTAGCACAGATACGCAGTATTTT. Residues: CASSLFQVPSTDTQYF.

The V and J genes are TRBV6-1 and TRBJ1-1, with 7 bases aligning to TRBD1. This CDR3 region has 15 residues. With V trimmed by 8 bases and J by 1 base, 10 bases remained unmatched. Germline lookup yields CDR1 MNHNS and CDR2 SASEGT. This CDR3 is CASPDRAGANTEAFF. The CDR3, as DNA: TGTGCCAGCCCTGACAGGGCTGGGGCGAACACTGAAGCTTTCTTT.

This sequence joins TRBV4-1 and TRBJ2-3; TRBD2 aligns across 7 bases. The V and J ends lost 4 bases and 5 bases, in that order; junction bases with no gene match: 6. Germline CDR1 MGHRA, CDR2 YSYEKL. The CDR3 is 14 amino acids. The CDR3 region has the DNA TGCGCCAGCAGCCTCCCCGGCGGGGGAGATACGCAGTATTTT. This encodes CASSLPGGGDTQYF.

The chain employs TRBV5-1 and TRBJ1-1; 7 nucleotides match TRBD1. The V gene end was trimmed by 4 bases and the J gene end by 10 bases; junction bases not matched to a gene: 7. The length of the CDR3 is 12 residues. Germline V lookup: CDR1 SGHRS, CDR2 YFSETQ. The CDR3 sequence: CASSAKTGRAFF. CDR3 nucleotide sequence: TGCGCCAGCAGCGCCAAGACAGGGAGAGCTTTCTTT.

The chain combines TRBV7-2 with TRBJ1-2; no clear D gene. Trimming pared 4 bases from V and 8 bases from J, leaving 8 bases between. This CDR3 comprises 11 residues. Germline-derived CDR1 and CDR2 are SGHTA and FQGNSA. The CDR3 is CASSYLEGYTF. DNA of the CDR3: TGTGCCAGCAGCTACCTCGAAGGCTACACCTTC.

This clone appeared once. V usage is TRBV5-1 and J usage is TRBJ2-7; D perhaps matches TRBD1 (5 bases). The CDR3 totals 16 residues. V shed 0 bases and J shed 2 bases, with 15 bases lying between them. Germline CDR1 SGHRS, CDR2 YFSETQ. The CDR3 loop is CASSLEWGSFPYEQYF. Here the CDR3 DNA reads TGCGCCAGCAGCTTGGAATGGGGCAGCTTCCCCTACGAGCAGTACTTC.

The chain links TRBV28 to TRBJ2-7; D is unclear. The germline V gene encodes CDR1 MDHEN and CDR2 SYDVKM. The V gene lost 7 bases and the J gene lost 3 bases, with 13 bases spanning the gap. This CDR3 comprises 13 residues. Written as DNA, the CDR3 is TGTGCCAGCACCCCAGCAGTGTTCTACGAGCAGTACTTC. This sequence encodes CASTPAVFYEQYF.